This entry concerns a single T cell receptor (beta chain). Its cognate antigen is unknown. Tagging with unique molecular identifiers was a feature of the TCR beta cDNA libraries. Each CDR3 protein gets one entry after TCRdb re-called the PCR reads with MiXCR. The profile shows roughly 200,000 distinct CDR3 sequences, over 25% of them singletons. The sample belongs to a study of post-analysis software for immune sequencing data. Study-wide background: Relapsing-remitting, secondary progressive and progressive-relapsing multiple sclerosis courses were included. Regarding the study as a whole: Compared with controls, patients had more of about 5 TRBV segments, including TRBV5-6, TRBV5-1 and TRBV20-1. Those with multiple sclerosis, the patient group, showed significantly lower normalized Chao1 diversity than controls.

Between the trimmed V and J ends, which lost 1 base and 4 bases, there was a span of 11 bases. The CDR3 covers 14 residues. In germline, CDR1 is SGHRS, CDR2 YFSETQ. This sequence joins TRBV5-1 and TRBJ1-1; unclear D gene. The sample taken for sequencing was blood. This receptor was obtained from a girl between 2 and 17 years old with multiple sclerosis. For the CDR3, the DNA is TGCGCCAGCAGCTTGCAACAGCCCGGCACTGAAGCTTTCTTT. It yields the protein CASSLQQPGTEAFF.